The present TCR beta chain was sequenced within a study of control samples from healthy donors and cancer patients. This CDR3 has 11 amino acids. Germline V gene lookup returns CDR1 MDHEN and CDR2 SYDVKM. V dropped 3 bases and J dropped 8 bases, with 7 bases sitting between them. Libraries were prepared by immunoSEQ multiplex PCR; TCRdb keeps only in-frame clonotypes and omits some of them. The data hold 65,000 to 80,000 clones, with 70% to 90% observed a single time. What was sequenced was PBMCs. The gene calls are TRBV28 and TRBJ1-2, with no clear D. This receptor was obtained from a woman aged 55-70 years with head and neck cancer. The CDR3 nucleotides read TGTGCCAGCAGTTTTAGTGGGGGCTACACCTTC. Translating it yields CASSFSGGYTF.